This TCR beta chain appears in the sequencing data of a study of tumor-infiltrating lymphocytes in primary liver carcinoma. Study at large: Staging placed the tumors at T1-T3 N0M0, and they measured about 4 to 11 cm across. Study findings and constraints: Tumor top-250-clone fraction significantly exceeded that of blood (p = 0.039). Tumor region pairs overlapped more than did tumor-adjacent and tumor-blood pairs.

From around 0.5 ug total RNA, TCR beta cDNA was generated with a primer in the constant region. Sequencing libraries for TCR beta derived from three nested multiplex PCR rounds that used slightly modified ARM-PCR. PCR rounds one and two used TRBV1-TRBV30 forward primers with a C-beta reverse primer for 10 cycles each. TCRdb re-derived calls from the multiplex PCR reads in MiXCR, one entry per CDR3 protein. The sample records about 120,000 distinct CDR3 sequences, around 70% being singletons. This clonotype appeared many times. Its antigen is still unknown. Trimming removed 8 bases from V and 1 base from J, with 11 bases in between. The CDR3 runs to 14 residues. Co-extracting RNA and DNA was done with roughly 17-33 mg of unsorted bulk tissue as input.

This chain uses TRBV12-3 or TRBV12-4 with TRBJ2-2; possible D gene TRBD2, 5 bases. The sequence was obtained from a woman in her fifties or sixties with primary liver carcinoma and hepatitis B virus infection. The specimen sequenced was tumor-adjacent normal liver tissue. The CDR3 DNA follows: TGTGCCAGCCGCCGTCGGGGGAACACCGGGGAGCTGTTTTTT. This gives the protein CASRRRGNTGELFF.